The 17 T cell receptor beta chains given below trace back to one sample, sequenced in a study of tumor-infiltrating lymphocytes in primary liver carcinoma. In addition to blood RNA drawn from unsorted whole blood, germline DNA was extracted. TCR beta cDNA was reverse-transcribed from about 500 ng of total RNA. The reaction used a constant-region primer and ProtoScript II reverse transcriptase. TCR beta libraries came from three nested multiplex PCR rounds using slightly modified ARM-PCR. Two initial PCR rounds of about 11 cycles each paired TRBV1-TRBV30 forward primers with a C-beta reverse primer. TCRdb redid the calling of the multiplex PCR reads with MiXCR, one entry per CDR3 protein. In the table there are around 330,000 distinct CDR3 sequences, almost 60% of which are singletons. Sequenced sample: peripheral blood. The receptors stem from a young woman with primary liver carcinoma and hepatitis B virus infection.

This clonotype has just one count. Given a much more abundant clone one base away, this may be a read error. The CDR3 DNA reads as TGTGCCAGCACCATACCCATAGGGGGGGCGCCGGGACTAGCTGGAGACAATGAGCAGTTCTTC. It specifies CASTIPIGGAPGLAGDNEQFF. The chain links TRBV11-2 to TRBJ2-1, with 9 bases matching TRBD2. Germline CDR1 is SGHAT and CDR2 is FQNNGV. J was trimmed by 5 bases and V by 7 bases; bases with no gene match: 27. This CDR3 comprises 21 residues.

To note about this clonotype: A read error may produce the germline difference seen at one junction end. The CDR3 here is CASSIDPPGQGSYEQYF. DNA of the CDR3: TGTGCCAGCAGCATCGACCCGCCGGGACAGGGAAGCTACGAGCAGTATTTC. V is TRBV11-2 and J is TRBJ2-7; 9 bases line up with TRBD1. Germline V gene lookup returns CDR1 SGHAT and CDR2 FQNNGV. The CDR3 consists of 17 residues.

Remarks on this clonotype: This sequence may be a read error, since a much larger clone differs from it by one base. The rearrangement joins TRBV29-1 to TRBJ2-6; D ambiguous. The ends were cut back, 4 bases at V and 0 bases at J, with 10 bases in the middle. CDR1 SQVTM and CDR2 ANQGSEA come from the germline V gene. The CDR3 is 15 amino acids. CDR3: CSVVVQTSGANVLTF. The CDR3 DNA reads as TGCAGCGTTGTGGTACAGACCTCTGGGGCCAACGTCCTGACTTTC.

Comment on this clonotype: This may be a read error: a much more frequent sequence differs by one nucleotide. The chain combines TRBV12-3 or TRBV12-4 with TRBJ1-5; no firm D call. The length of the CDR3 is 12 residues. In DNA, the CDR3 is TGTGCCAGGAGTTCCCGCAATCAGCCCCAGCATTTT. It specifies CARSSRNQPQHF.

This clonotype was seen more than once but under ten times. V is TRBV28 and J is TRBJ2-4; D gene ambiguous. The ends were cut back, 4 bases at V and 7 bases at J, with 14 bases in the middle. This CDR3 region has 14 residues. Germline CDR1 reads MDHEN; CDR2 reads SYDVKM. CDR3 DNA: TGTGCCAGCAGTTCCCGGGTTCTGGGGAACATTCAGTACTTC. Translating gives CASSSRVLGNIQYF.

The chain combines TRBV5-4 with TRBJ2-5; possible D gene TRBD1, 5 bases. CDR1 and CDR2 (germline): SGHNT, YYREEE (reference sequence). The CDR3 has 14 residues. V was shortened by 5 bases and J by 2 bases, with 13 bases between the two germline ends. The CDR3 DNA reads TGTGCCAGCAGGCCGAGACAGAATCAAGAGACCCAGTACTTC. Residues: CASRPRQNQETQYF.

This clonotype was detected once. Being one base from a much bigger clone, this may be a read error. The rearrangement links TRBV4-1 to TRBJ2-1, with 7 bases that match TRBD2. V gave up 0 bases and J gave up 7 bases; unmatched junction bases: 9. The CDR3 is made up of 16 amino acids. CDR1 is MGHRA, CDR2 YSYEKL, per germline. CDR3 sequence: CASSQEPAGAGNEQFF. CDR3 DNA: TGCGCCAGCAGCCAAGAACCCGCGGGAGCTGGGAATGAGCAGTTCTTC.

Remarks on this clonotype: Without the conserved terminal phenylalanine or tryptophan, this CDR3 likely stems from a read error. V and J are TRBV10-3 and TRBJ2-1, with TRBD1 matching over 12 bases. Germline-derived CDR1 and CDR2 are ENHRY and SYGVKD. The CDR3 spans 14 residues. This CDR3 reads CASAGTGGADEQFS. CDR3 coding DNA: TGCGCCAGCGCCGGGACAGGGGGCGCGGATGAGCAGTTCTCC.

A word on this clonotype: Its ends do not fully match the called genes, so a read error is possible. The rearrangement uses TRBV11-2 and TRBJ2-2, with TRBD1 as a possible D gene (6 bases). The CDR3 contains 15 residues. Germline values: CDR1 SGHAT, CDR2 FQNNGV. CDR3 residues: CAIGLGQGNTWELFF. CDR3 DNA: TGTGCCATCGGACTGGGGCAGGGGAACACCTGGGAGCTGTTTTTT. The whole variable domain, filled in from reference TRBV11-2 and TRBJ2-2, reads EAGVAQSPRYKIIEKRQSVAFWCNPISGHATLYWYQQILGQGPKLLIQFQNNGVVDDSQLPKDRFSAERLKGVDSTLKIQPAKLEDSAVYLCAIGLGQGNTWELFFGEGSRLTVL.

This clonotype showed up just once. The chain has TRBV4-2 and TRBJ2-2; no reliable D call. Trimming removed 2 bases at V and 3 bases at J, with 7 bases between. Germline loops: CDR1 LGHNA, CDR2 YNFKEQ. The CDR3 loop spans 14 amino acids. CDR3 DNA: TGTGCCAGCAGCCAAATTACTTACACCGGGGAGCTGTTTTTT. Translating gives CASSQITYTGELFF.

The chain uses TRBV11-3 and TRBJ2-5; D perhaps matches TRBD2 (6 bases). This CDR3 spans 14 amino acids. V was shortened by 2 bases and J by 14 bases, with 21 bases between the two germline ends. Germline V gene lookup returns CDR1 SGHNT and CDR2 YENEEA. The CDR3 loop is CASSLYGGGEIHYF. CDR3 coding DNA: TGTGCCAGCAGCTTATACGGGGGTGGAGAGATCCACTACTTC.

On this clonotype: At one of its ends the junction is not consistent with the germline gene, which may arise from a read error. The chain recombines TRBV11-2 with TRBJ2-7; perhaps TRBD2 as D (7 bases). Looked up from germline, CDR1 is SGHAT and CDR2 is FQNNGV. The CDR3 sequence is 13 residues long. CDR3 loop: CASSFSGGNEQHF. The CDR3 DNA follows: TGTGCCAGTAGCTTCTCGGGGGGCAACGAGCAGCACTTC.

This sequence joins TRBV11-2 and TRBJ2-1; D is undetermined. This CDR3 comprises 16 residues. The germline V gene encodes CDR1 SGHAT and CDR2 FQNNGV. Trimming shortened V by 1 base and J by 5 bases, and 15 bases separated the two germline ends. The DNA for the CDR3 is TGTGCCAGCAGCTTAGTTACGGAAGTTAGCCACAATGAGCAGTTCTTC. As protein: CASSLVTEVSHNEQFF.

Concerning this clonotype: Germline is not matched at one junction end, which may reflect a read error. The V gene is TRBV7-8, the J gene TRBJ2-7; 7 bases map to TRBD2. The CDR3 covers 15 residues. In germline, CDR1 is SGHVS, CDR2 FQNEAQ. The CDR3 DNA reads TGTGTCAGCAGCTTAGCCGGGACTACCCAATACGAGCAGTACTTC. It codes for CVSSLAGTTQYEQYF.

The CDR3 DNA is TGCAGCATTGGAGTCAATGAGCAGTTCTTC. It is translated as CSIGVNEQFF. J is TRBJ2-1 and V is TRBV29-1; D is unresolved. Trimming stripped 8 bases from V and 6 bases from J, with 8 bases between. Per germline, CDR1 SQVTM and CDR2 ANQGSEA. This CDR3 is 10 amino acids long.

A word on this clonotype: An end of the junction does not agree with germline; a read error may underlie this. The chain recombines TRBV7-3 with TRBJ2-1; 10 bases match TRBD1. The V gene's germline CDR1 is SGHTA and CDR2 FQGTGA. CDR3 length equals 16 residues. CDR3 in DNA: TGTGCCAACAGCTTACAAAGGGGACAGGGGAACCATGAGCAGTTCTTC. Its protein is CANSLQRGQGNHEQFF.

This clonotype occurred once. This chain uses TRBV28 with TRBJ1-2; D is ambiguous. CDR3 size: 16 residues. V was cut by 3 bases and J by 7 bases, with 21 bases left in between. Looked up from germline, CDR1 is MDHEN and CDR2 is SYDVKM. CDR3 residues: CASSFEGAGYAGGYTF. The CDR3, as DNA: TGTGCCAGCAGTTTCGAGGGCGCGGGATATGCGGGTGGCTACACCTTC.